One sample yielded the 20 T cell receptor beta chains listed below, sequenced in a study of T-cell reconstitution after alpha-beta-depleted transplantation in children. A library of TCRbeta sequences, prepared with unique molecular identifiers, was generated. TCRdb analysed the PCR reads with MiXCR anew, one entry per CDR3 protein. The top ten clones hold under 30% of a sample with just over 950,000 distinct CDR3 sequences, roughly 31% of them seen once. Here the sequenced sample was PBMCs, mostly from graft donor cells, taken 360 days after TCRalphabeta/CD19-depleted stem cell transplant. The source is a boy in the first two years of life who had a stem cell transplant for SCID, so the T cells may come from the graft donor.

The rearrangement uses TRBV5-1 and TRBJ1-3; D remains ambiguous. Germline-derived CDR1 and CDR2 are SGHRS and YFSETQ. The CDR3 sequence is 14 residues long. Between the trimmed V and J ends, which lost 2 bases and 4 bases, there was a span of 10 bases. The CDR3 is CASSLSGGGNTIYF. For the CDR3, the DNA is TGCGCCAGCAGCTTAAGCGGTGGGGGAAACACCATATATTTT.

J is TRBJ1-5 and V is TRBV12-3 or TRBV12-4; D gene ambiguous. V gave up 5 bases and J gave up 2 bases, with 10 bases separating them. The CDR3 loop spans 14 amino acids. The CDR3 DNA sequence: TGTGCCAGCAGTAGGGAGGGTGGCAATCAGCCCCAGCATTTT. Protein: CASSREGGNQPQHF.

The chain combines TRBV7-2 with TRBJ1-2; D remains ambiguous. This CDR3 comprises 13 residues. V lost 1 base and J lost 5, with 8 bases in between. CDR1 is SGHTA, CDR2 FQGNSA, per germline. CDR3 sequence (DNA): TGTGCCAGCAGCTTAGTAAGGTGGTATGGCTACACCTTC. This encodes CASSLVRWYGYTF.

The V call is TRBV20-1, the J call TRBJ2-7, with 8 bases that match TRBD2. This CDR3 contains 13 residues. Germline CDR1 and CDR2: DFQATT and SNEGSKA (reference sequence). The V segment lost 1 base and the J segment 3 bases; nucleotides outside the gene matches: 2. The CDR3 spells CSARVSGVYEQYF. CDR3 sequence (DNA): TGCAGTGCTAGAGTTAGCGGGGTCTACGAGCAGTACTTC.

This chain uses TRBV28 with TRBJ2-3, with 9 nucleotides matching TRBD1. Germline CDR1 and CDR2: MDHEN and SYDVKM. V dropped 6 bases and J dropped 3; count of bases not matched to a gene: 7. The length of the CDR3 is 15 residues. CDR3 in amino acids: CASRARDRATDTQYF. Written as DNA, the CDR3 is TGTGCCAGCAGGGCCCGGGACAGGGCGACAGATACGCAGTATTTT.

This clonotype showed up just a few times. The rearrangement links TRBV10-2 to TRBJ2-7, with 7 bases aligning to TRBD2. V was clipped by 6 bases and J by 4 bases; unmatched bases: 12. This CDR3 is built from 15 residues. CDR1 is WSHSY and CDR2 is SAAADI in the germline V gene. The CDR3 DNA is TGCGCCAGCAGCCCGGGTTCTGGGGGGGAGTACGAGCAGTACTTC. Its translation: CASSPGSGGEYEQYF.

This clonotype was observed a handful of times. The chain links TRBV11-2 to TRBJ2-1; 7 bases map to TRBD1. Germline V gives CDR1 SGHAT, CDR2 FQNNGV. This CDR3 region has 16 residues. V lost 0 bases to trimming and J lost 2 bases; unmatched junction nucleotides: 4. For the CDR3, the DNA is TGTGCCAGCAGCTTAGATAAAACAGGGGCCTACAATGAGCAGTTCTTC. Protein sequence: CASSLDKTGAYNEQFF.

J is TRBJ1-1 and V is TRBV4-1; no clear D gene. The CDR3 is 14 residues long. Germline V lookup: CDR1 MGHRA, CDR2 YSYEKL. V was clipped by 2 bases and J by 5 bases, with 12 bases between them. CDR3 coding DNA: TGCGCCAGCAGCCAAAAGGGTCTTAGAACTGAAGCTTTCTTT. Residues: CASSQKGLRTEAFF.

The genes are TRBV10-3 and TRBJ2-2, with D perhaps assigned TRBD1 or TRBD2 (5 bases each). The CDR3 length is 15 residues. V was cut by 10 bases and J by 4 bases, with 19 bases left in between. In germline, CDR1 is ENHRY, CDR2 SYGVKD. The CDR3 DNA sequence: TGTGCCACCCTAGGTCGGGGCTCCGCCACCGGGGAGCTGTTTTTT. As protein: CATLGRGSATGELFF.

A few counts support this clonotype. V and J are TRBV4-2 and TRBJ2-1; D remains ambiguous. Germline CDR1 is LGHNA and CDR2 is YNFKEQ. The germline V and J ends were trimmed by 3 bases and 4 bases, with 7 bases remaining between them. This CDR3 is built from 13 residues. In DNA form, the CDR3 reads TGTGCCAGCAGCCACCCCCAATACAATGAGCAGTTCTTC. This gives the protein CASSHPQYNEQFF.

The chain links TRBV7-2 to TRBJ2-1; D is uncertain. CDR1 is SGHTA and CDR2 is FQGNSA in the germline V gene. The CDR3 has 11 amino acids. Trimming shortened V by 0 bases and J by 12 bases, and 6 bases separated the two germline ends. CDR3 protein: CASSLAWAQFF. CDR3 DNA sequence: TGTGCCAGCAGCTTAGCTTGGGCGCAGTTCTTC. Complete variable domain (other parts from reference TRBV7-2 and TRBJ2-1): GAGVSQSPSNKVTEKGKDVELRCDPISGHTALYWYRQSLGQGLEFLIYFQGNSAPDKSGLPSDRFSAERTGGSVSTLTIQRTQQEDSAVYLCASSLAWAQFFGPGTRLTVL.

The table lists this clonotype with a few counts. V and J are TRBV6-5 and TRBJ1-5; 9 nucleotides agree with TRBD1. Unmatched junction bases numbered 9, after V lost 6 bases and J lost 6 bases. Looked up from germline, CDR1 is MNHEY and CDR2 is SVGAGI. This CDR3 is built from 15 residues. In DNA, the CDR3 is TGTGCCAGCAGGCCCCGGGACAGGGCTTTTCAGCCCCAGCATTTT. Amino acids: CASRPRDRAFQPQHF.

The rearrangement joins TRBV2 to TRBJ2-5, with D possibly being TRBD1 or TRBD2 (5 bases each). The V and J ends lost 7 bases and 4 bases respectively, with 16 bases between them. This CDR3 comprises 14 residues. The germline V gene encodes CDR1 SNHLY and CDR2 FYNNEI. The chain's CDR3 is CASTPGRVIETQYF. The CDR3, as DNA: TGTGCCAGCACTCCGGGACGGGTAATAGAGACCCAGTACTTC. The entire variable domain, with the rest obtained from reference TRBV2 and TRBJ2-5, is as follows: EPEVTQTPSHQVTQMGQEVILRCVPISNHLYFYWYRQILGQKVEFLVSFYNNEISEKSEIFDDQFSVERPDGSNFTLKIRSTKLEDSAMYFCASTPGRVIETQYFGPGTRLLVL.

A few counts support this clonotype. The chain uses TRBV12-3 or TRBV12-4 and TRBJ1-2, with TRBD1 identical over 8 bases. V lost 4 bases, J lost 3 bases, and 7 bases stayed unmatched. The CDR3 covers 15 residues. The CDR3 protein is CASSWSDRAHYGYTF. CDR3 coding DNA: TGTGCCAGCAGTTGGTCGGACAGGGCCCACTATGGCTACACCTTC.

The chain carries TRBV7-9 and TRBJ2-1; D gene ambiguous. The CDR3 is 14 residues long. V was pared by 5 bases and J by 3 bases, with 11 bases between. The germline CDR1 and CDR2 sequences are SEHNR and FQNEAQ (reference sequence). CDR3 in DNA: TGTGCCAGCAGCCACGGGCTCCTCTACAATGAGCAGTTCTTC. Amino acids: CASSHGLLYNEQFF.

The J gene is TRBJ2-2, the V gene TRBV5-1; D may be TRBD1 or TRBD2 (5 bases each). The V end lost 1 base, the J end lost 0 bases, and 10 bases lay between the germline ends. The CDR3 runs to 16 residues. The V gene's germline CDR1 is SGHRS and CDR2 YFSETQ. The CDR3 reads CASSLFMGANTGELFF. CDR3 coding DNA: TGCGCCAGCAGCTTGTTCATGGGGGCGAACACCGGGGAGCTGTTTTTT. The full variable domain, in which reference TRBV5-1 and TRBJ2-2 provide the parts outside the CDR3, is KAGVTQTPRYLIKTRGQQVTLSCSPISGHRSVSWYQQTPGQGLQFLFEYFSETQRNKGNFPGRFSGRQFSNSRSEMNVSTLELGDSALYLCASSLFMGANTGELFFGEGSRLTVL.

The gene calls are TRBV7-2 and TRBJ2-1, with D perhaps assigned TRBD1 or TRBD2 (5 bases each). The CDR3 extends over 15 amino acids. CDR1 is SGHTA, CDR2 FQGNSA, per germline. Trimming shortened V by 6 bases and J by 7 bases, and 19 bases separated the two germline ends. As DNA, the CDR3 is TGTGCCAGCAGAACGACCGGGACCCAGAGGAATGAGCAGTTCTTC. This codes for CASRTTGTQRNEQFF.

This clonotype has ten or more counts. The rearrangement joins TRBV2 to TRBJ1-1; 7 bases line up with TRBD1. V trimming: 6 bases; J trimming: 4 bases; junction bases outside the gene matches: 11. The CDR3 loop spans 15 amino acids. CDR1 and CDR2 (germline): SNHLY, FYNNEI. CDR3 sequence: CASRVPRQGGTEAFF. CDR3 DNA: TGTGCCAGCAGGGTCCCGAGACAGGGTGGCACTGAAGCTTTCTTT.

The CDR3 is CAISESRGTWGYTF. In DNA form, the CDR3 reads TGTGCCATCAGTGAGTCCAGAGGAACCTGGGGCTACACCTTC. This rearrangement joins TRBV10-3 to TRBJ1-2; D is undetermined. Germline V gene sequence: CDR1 ENHRY, CDR2 SYGVKD. The CDR3 has 14 residues. With 0 bases removed from V and 8 bases from J, the gap between germline ends came to 13 bases.

The V call is TRBV12-3 or TRBV12-4, the J call TRBJ2-5, with 8 bases identical to TRBD2. With 6 bases clipped from V and 2 bases from J, the junction kept 8 bases outside the gene matches. The CDR3 consists of 15 residues. The CDR3 DNA follows: TGTGCCAGCAGCGAGACGGGGGGGAGACAAGAGACCCAGTACTTC. Translation gives CASSETGGRQETQYF.